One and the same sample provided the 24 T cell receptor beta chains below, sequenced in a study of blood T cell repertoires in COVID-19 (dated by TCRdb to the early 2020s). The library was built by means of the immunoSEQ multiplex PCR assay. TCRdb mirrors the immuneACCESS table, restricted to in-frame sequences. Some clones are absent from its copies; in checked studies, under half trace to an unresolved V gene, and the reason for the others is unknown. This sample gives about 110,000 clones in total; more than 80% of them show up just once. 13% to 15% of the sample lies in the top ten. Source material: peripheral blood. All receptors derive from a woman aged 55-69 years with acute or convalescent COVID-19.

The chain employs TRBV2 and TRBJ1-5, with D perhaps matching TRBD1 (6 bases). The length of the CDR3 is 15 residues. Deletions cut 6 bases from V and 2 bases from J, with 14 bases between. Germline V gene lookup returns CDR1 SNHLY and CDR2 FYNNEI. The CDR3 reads CASRNRAGGNQPQHF. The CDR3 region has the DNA TGTGCCAGCAGGAACAGGGCTGGGGGCAATCAGCCCCAGCATTTT.

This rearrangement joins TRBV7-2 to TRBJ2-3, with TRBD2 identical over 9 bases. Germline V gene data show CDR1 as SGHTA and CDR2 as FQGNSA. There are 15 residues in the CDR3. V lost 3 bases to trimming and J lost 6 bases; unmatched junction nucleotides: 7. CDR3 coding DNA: TGTGCCAGCAGCTTCGGCGGGGGGGCCAGGGATACGCAGTATTTT. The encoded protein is CASSFGGGARDTQYF. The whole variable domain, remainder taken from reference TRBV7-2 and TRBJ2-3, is GAGVSQSPSNKVTEKGKDVELRCDPISGHTALYWYRQSLGQGLEFLIYFQGNSAPDKSGLPSDRFSAERTGGSVSTLTIQRTQQEDSAVYLCASSFGGGARDTQYFGPGTRLTVL.

The CDR3 coding sequence is TGTGCCAGCAGCGCCTACCCACAGGGCCATCAGCCCCAGCATTTT. Its protein product is CASSAYPQGHQPQHF. The genes are TRBV6-5 and TRBJ1-5; weak D call: TRBD1 (6 bases). Germline CDR1 MNHEY, CDR2 SVGAGI. This CDR3 is 15 amino acids long. Trimming stripped 6 bases from V and 5 bases from J, with 17 bases between.

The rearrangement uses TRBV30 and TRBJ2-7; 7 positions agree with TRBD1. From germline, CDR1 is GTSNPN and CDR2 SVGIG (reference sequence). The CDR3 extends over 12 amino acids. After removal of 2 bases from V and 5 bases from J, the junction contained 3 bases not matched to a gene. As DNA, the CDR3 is TGTGCCTGGAGTATAACAGGGGACGAGCAGTACTTC. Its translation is CAWSITGDEQYF.

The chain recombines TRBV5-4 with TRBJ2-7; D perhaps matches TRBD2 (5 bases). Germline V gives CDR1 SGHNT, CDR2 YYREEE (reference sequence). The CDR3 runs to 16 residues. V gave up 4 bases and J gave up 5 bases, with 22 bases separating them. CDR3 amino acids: CASSPDAAVGINEQYF. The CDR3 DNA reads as TGTGCCAGCAGCCCCGATGCGGCGGTCGGGATAAACGAGCAGTACTTC. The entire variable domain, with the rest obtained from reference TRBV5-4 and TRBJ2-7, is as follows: ETGVTQSPTHLIKTRGQQVTLRCSSQSGHNTVSWYQQALGQGPQFIFQYYREEENGRGNFPPRFSGLQFPNYSSELNVNALELDDSALYLCASSPDAAVGINEQYFGPGTRLTVT.

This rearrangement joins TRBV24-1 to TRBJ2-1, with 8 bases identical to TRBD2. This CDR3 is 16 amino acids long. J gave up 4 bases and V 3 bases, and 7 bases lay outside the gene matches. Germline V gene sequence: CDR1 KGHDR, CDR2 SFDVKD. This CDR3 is CATSDGSGGRYNEQFF. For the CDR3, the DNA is TGTGCCACCAGTGATGGGTCGGGCGGGAGGTACAATGAGCAGTTCTTC.

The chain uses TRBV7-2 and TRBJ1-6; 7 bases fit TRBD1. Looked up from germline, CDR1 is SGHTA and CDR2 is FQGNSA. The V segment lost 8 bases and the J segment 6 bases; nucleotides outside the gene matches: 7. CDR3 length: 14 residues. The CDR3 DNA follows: TGTGCCAGCTGCCCCCAGGGGGGTAATTCACCCCTCCACTTT. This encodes CASCPQGGNSPLHF.

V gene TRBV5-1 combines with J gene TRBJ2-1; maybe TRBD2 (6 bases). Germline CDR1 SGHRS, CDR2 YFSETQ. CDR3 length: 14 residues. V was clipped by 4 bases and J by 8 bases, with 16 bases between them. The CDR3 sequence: CASSRNGWGDEQFF. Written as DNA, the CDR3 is TGCGCCAGCAGCCGCAATGGGTGGGGGGATGAGCAGTTCTTC. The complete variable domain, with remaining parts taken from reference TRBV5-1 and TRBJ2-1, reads KAGVTQTPRYLIKTRGQQVTLSCSPISGHRSVSWYQQTPGQGLQFLFEYFSETQRNKGNFPGRFSGRQFSNSRSEMNVSTLELGDSALYLCASSRNGWGDEQFFGPGTRLTVL.

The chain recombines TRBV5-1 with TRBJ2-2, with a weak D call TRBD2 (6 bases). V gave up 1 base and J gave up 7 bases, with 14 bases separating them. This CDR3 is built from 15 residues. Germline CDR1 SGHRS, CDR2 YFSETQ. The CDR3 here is CASSLMGPGVGELFF. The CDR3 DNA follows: TGCGCCAGCAGCTTGATGGGCCCGGGGGTCGGGGAGCTGTTTTTT.

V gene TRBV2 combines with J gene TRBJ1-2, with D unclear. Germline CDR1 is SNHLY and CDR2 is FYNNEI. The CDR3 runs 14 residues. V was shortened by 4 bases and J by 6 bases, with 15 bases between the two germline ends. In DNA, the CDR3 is TGTGCCAGCAGTGCCCGAGCGGTTGATCATGGCTACACCTTC. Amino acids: CASSARAVDHGYTF.

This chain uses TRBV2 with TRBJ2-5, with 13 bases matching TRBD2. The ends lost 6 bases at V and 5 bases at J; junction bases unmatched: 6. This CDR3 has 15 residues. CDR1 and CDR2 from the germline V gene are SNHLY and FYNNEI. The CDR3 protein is CASRDRTSGGETQYF. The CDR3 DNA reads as TGTGCCAGCAGGGACCGGACTAGCGGGGGTGAGACCCAGTACTTC.

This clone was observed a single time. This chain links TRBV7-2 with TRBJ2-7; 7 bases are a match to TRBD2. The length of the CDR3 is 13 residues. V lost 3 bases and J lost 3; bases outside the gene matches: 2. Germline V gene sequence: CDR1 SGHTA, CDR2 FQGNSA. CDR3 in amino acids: CASSFSSGYEQYF. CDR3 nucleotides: TGTGCCAGCAGCTTCTCTAGCGGCTACGAGCAGTACTTC. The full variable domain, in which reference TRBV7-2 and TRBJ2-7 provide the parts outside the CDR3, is GAGVSQSPSNKVTEKGKDVELRCDPISGHTALYWYRQSLGQGLEFLIYFQGNSAPDKSGLPSDRFSAERTGGSVSTLTIQRTQQEDSAVYLCASSFSSGYEQYFGPGTRLTVT.

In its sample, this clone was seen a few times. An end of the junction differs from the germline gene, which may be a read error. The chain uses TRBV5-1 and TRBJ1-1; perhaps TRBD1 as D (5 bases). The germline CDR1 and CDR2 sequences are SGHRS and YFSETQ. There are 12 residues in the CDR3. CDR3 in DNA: TGCGCCAGCAGCCTGGAAGGGAGGGGCTACCGCTTT. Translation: CASSLEGRGYRF.

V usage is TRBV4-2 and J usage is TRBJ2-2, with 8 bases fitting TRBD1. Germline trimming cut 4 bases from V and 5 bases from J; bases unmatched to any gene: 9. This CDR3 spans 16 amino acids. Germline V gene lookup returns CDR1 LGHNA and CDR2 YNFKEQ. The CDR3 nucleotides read TGTGCCAGCAGCCTAAGGGGGCAGGGGGCAACCGGGGAGCTGTTTTTT. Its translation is CASSLRGQGATGELFF.

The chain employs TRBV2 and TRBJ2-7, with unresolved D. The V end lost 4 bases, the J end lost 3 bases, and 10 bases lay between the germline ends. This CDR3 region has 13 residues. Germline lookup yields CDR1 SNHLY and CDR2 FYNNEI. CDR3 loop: CASSGGLIYEQYF. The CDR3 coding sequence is TGTGCCAGCAGTGGCGGCCTAATCTACGAGCAGTACTTC.

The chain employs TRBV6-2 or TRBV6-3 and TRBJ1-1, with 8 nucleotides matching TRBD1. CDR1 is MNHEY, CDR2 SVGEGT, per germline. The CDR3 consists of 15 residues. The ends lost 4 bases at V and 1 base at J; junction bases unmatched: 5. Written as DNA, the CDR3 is TGTGCCAGCAGTTTGGCCGGGACAGGGAACACTGAAGCTTTCTTT. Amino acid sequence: CASSLAGTGNTEAFF.

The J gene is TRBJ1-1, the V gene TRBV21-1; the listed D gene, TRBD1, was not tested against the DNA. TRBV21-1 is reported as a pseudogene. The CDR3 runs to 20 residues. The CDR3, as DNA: TGTGCCAGCAGCACGAGTGGGGACAGGGCCACTGCCCTTGAAAGTACTGAAGCTTTCTTT. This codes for CASSTSGDRATALESTEAFF.

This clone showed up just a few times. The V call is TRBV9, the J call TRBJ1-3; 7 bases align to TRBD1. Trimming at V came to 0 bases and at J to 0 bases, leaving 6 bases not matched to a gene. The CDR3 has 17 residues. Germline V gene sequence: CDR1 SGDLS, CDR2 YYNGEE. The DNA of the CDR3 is TGTGCCAGCAGCGTAGAGGGGGACAGACCCTCTGGAAACACCATATATTTT. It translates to CASSVEGDRPSGNTIYF.

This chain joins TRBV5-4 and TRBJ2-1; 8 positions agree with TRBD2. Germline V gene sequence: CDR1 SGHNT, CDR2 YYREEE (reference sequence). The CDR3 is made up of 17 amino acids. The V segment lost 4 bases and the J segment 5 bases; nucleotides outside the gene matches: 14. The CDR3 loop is CASSPGGTGGPDNEQFF. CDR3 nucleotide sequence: TGTGCCAGCAGCCCGGGGGGAACGGGAGGGCCTGACAATGAGCAGTTCTTC.

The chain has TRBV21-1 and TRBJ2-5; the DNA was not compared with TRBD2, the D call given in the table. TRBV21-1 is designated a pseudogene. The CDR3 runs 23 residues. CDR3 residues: CASSKSGATRTSGRSQGWETQYF. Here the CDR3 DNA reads TGTGCCAGCAGCAAGAGTGGGGCCACTAGGACTAGCGGGAGATCGCAGGGTTGGGAGACCCAGTACTTC.

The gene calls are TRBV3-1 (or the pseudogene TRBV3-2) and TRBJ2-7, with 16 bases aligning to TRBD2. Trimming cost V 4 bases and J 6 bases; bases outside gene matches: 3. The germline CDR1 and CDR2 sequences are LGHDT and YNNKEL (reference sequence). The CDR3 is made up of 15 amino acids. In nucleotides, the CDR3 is TGTGCCAGCAGCCCGGGACTAGCGGGAGGGCGCGAGCAGTACTTC. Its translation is CASSPGLAGGREQYF.

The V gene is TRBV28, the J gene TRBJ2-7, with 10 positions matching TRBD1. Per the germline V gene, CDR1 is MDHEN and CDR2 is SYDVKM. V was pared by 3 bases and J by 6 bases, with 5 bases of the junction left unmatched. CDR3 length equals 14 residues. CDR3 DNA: TGTGCCAGCAGTTTGGGGACAGGGGAGCGCGAGCAGTACTTC. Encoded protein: CASSLGTGEREQYF. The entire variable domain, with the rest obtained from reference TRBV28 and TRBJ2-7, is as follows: DVKVTQSSRYLVKRTGEKVFLECVQDMDHENMFWYRQDPGLGLRLIYFSYDVKMKEKGDIPEGYSVSREKKERFSLILESASTNQTSMYLCASSLGTGEREQYFGPGTRLTVT.

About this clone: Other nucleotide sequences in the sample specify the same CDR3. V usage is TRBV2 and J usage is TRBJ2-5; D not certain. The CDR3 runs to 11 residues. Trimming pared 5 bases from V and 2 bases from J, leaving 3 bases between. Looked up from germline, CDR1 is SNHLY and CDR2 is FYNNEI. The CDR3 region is CASSLQETQYF. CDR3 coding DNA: TGTGCCAGCAGTTTACAAGAGACCCAGTACTTC.

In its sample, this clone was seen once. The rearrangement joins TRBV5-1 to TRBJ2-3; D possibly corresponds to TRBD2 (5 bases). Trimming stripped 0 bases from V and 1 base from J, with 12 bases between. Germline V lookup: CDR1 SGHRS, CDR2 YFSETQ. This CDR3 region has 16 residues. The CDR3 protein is CASSLGASSGTDTQYF. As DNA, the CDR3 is TGCGCCAGCAGCTTGGGAGCTAGCTCGGGCACAGATACGCAGTATTTT.